These T cell receptor beta chains were read from a single sample in a study of CD8 T cells in Susac syndrome. TCRdb called the immunoSEQ multiplex PCR reads again in MiXCR, with one record for every CDR3 protein. Seen here are about 150,000 distinct CDR3 sequences, 85% to 95% observed once, and the top ten hold roughly 0.16%. The sequenced sample consisted of CD4+ T cells from PBMCs. These receptors were taken from a human donor with Susac syndrome. CDR3s include the opening cysteine and the closing phenylalanine or tryptophan. D genes are given only for firm matches.

J gene	V gene	D gene	CDR3 DNA	CDR3 protein
TRBJ2-7	TRBV18	TRBD1	TGTGCCAGCTCCACCGGGACAGGCTACGAGCAGTACTTC	CASSTGTGYEQYF
TRBJ1-6	TRBV6-2/TRBV6-3	TRBD1	TGTGCCAGCAGCCGATCGGGGACAGGCAACAGGCATTCACCCCTCCACTTT	CASSRSGTGNRHSPLHF
TRBJ2-7	TRBV11-2	-	TGTGCCAGCAGCCAGTCCCCCCCTTTCCCTGGCGTAGACAGGACCTACGAGCAGTACTTC	CASSQSPPFPGVDRTYEQYF
TRBJ1-1	TRBV15	-	TGTGCCACCAGCAGCCGGGGAAGGACTGAAGCTTTCTTT	CATSSRGRTEAFF
TRBJ2-1	TRBV9	-	TGTGCCAGCAGCGTAGGGCCAGGGGCCTACAATGAGCAGTTCTTC	CASSVGPGAYNEQFF
TRBJ1-2	TRBV29-1	-	TGCAGCGTTGTGGGTGCTTCGGGGAGTGGCTACACCTTC	CSVVGASGSGYTF
TRBJ1-3	TRBV9	-	TGTGCCAGCAGCGTAGTGGGGACTGGCGGAAACACCATATATTTT	CASSVVGTGGNTIYF
TRBJ1-2	TRBV20-1	-	TGCAGTGCTAGAGACAGGGGCGGCTACACCTTC	CSARDRGGYTF
TRBJ2-1	TRBV6-6	-	TGTGCCAGCAGTCAGGCGGGGTTTGTCACGTTCTTC	CASSQAGFVTFF
TRBJ2-1	TRBV12-3/TRBV12-4	TRBD2	TGTGCCAGCAGTCTCCGGACTAGTGGCAATGAGCAGTTCTTC	CASSLRTSGNEQFF
TRBJ2-2	TRBV29-1	-	TGCAGCGGGGCCCAGGGGGGTACCGGGGAGCTGTTTTTT	CSGAQGGTGELFF
TRBJ2-7	TRBV20-1	TRBD2	TGCAGTGCTGGAAGCGGGGGGGCCTACGAGCAGTACTTC	CSAGSGGAYEQYF
TRBJ2-5	TRBV27	-	TGTGCCAGCAGACCAGGGGTTACAGAGACCCAGTACTTC	CASRPGVTETQYF
TRBJ1-2	TRBV20-1	TRBD1	TGCAGTGCTACAGGGACAGCCTTTAGCTACACCTTC	CSATGTAFSYTF
TRBJ1-1	TRBV4-3	-	TGCGCCAGCAGCGGAGCCGGATTCACTGAAGCTTTCTTT	CASSGAGFTEAFF
TRBJ2-7	TRBV12-3/TRBV12-4	-	TGTGCCAGCAGTTTAGCCGGGGGCCGGTCCTACGAGCAGTACTTC	CASSLAGGRSYEQYF
TRBJ2-7	TRBV29-1	-	TGCAGCGTTGGAGGGACGCCGGGGGAGCAGTACTTC	CSVGGTPGEQYF
TRBJ2-3	TRBV20-1	-	TGCAGTGCTAGAGATAAGGGACTGCCGGATACGCAGTATTTT	CSARDKGLPDTQYF
TRBJ2-2	TRBV25-1	TRBD1	TGTGCCAGCAGTCCCGGGACAGGGACCGGGAACACCGGGGAGCTGTTTTTT	CASSPGTGTGNTGELFF
TRBJ1-2	TRBV18	-	TGTGCCAGCTCATTAGGGTCGGGGGACTATGGCTACACCTTC	CASSLGSGDYGYTF
TRBJ2-3	TRBV4-1	-	TGCGCCAGCAGCCAAGATCGCCCCACCGATACGCAGTATTTT	CASSQDRPTDTQYF